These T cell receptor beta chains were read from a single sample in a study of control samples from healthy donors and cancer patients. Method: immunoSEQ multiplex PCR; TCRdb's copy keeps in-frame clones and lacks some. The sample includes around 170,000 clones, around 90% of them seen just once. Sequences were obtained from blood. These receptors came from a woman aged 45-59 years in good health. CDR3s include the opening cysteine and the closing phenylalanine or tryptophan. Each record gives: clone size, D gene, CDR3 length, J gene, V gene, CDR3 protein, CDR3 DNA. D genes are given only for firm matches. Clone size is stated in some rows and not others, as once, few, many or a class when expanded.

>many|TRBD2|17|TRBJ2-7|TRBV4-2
CASSQEGGLAGAYEQYF
TGTGCCAGCAGCCAAGAGGGGGGACTAGCGGGAGCCTACGAGCAGTACTTC
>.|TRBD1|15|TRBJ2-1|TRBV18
CASSPPLWTGVEQFF
TGTGCCAGCTCACCACCCCTATGGACAGGGGTCGAGCAGTTCTTC
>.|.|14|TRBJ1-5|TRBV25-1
CASSEPGAGEPQHF
TGTGCCAGCAGTGAGCCGGGGGCTGGAGAGCCCCAGCATTTT
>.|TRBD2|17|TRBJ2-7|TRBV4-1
CASSQAGLAGTPYEQYF
TGCGCCAGCAGCCAAGCGGGACTAGCGGGGACCCCCTACGAGCAGTACTTC
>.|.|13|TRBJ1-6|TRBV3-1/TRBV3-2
CASSPTRNSPLHF
TGTGCCAGCAGCCCGACACGGAATTCACCCCTCCACTTT
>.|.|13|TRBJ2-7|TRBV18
CASSPGRGYEQYF
TGTGCCAGCTCCCCCGGCCGGGGGTACGAGCAGTACTTC
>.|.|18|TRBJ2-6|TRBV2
CASSVPRDGSSGANVLTF
TGTGCCAGCAGTGTTCCCCGGGACGGCAGCTCTGGGGCCAACGTCCTGACTTTC
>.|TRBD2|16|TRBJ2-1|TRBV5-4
CASSPQASGDYNEQFF
TGTGCCAGCAGCCCCCAGGCTAGCGGGGATTACAATGAGCAGTTCTTC
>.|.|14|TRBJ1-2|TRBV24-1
CATSDSTELHGYTF
TGTGCCACCAGTGATTCAACAGAACTCCATGGCTACACCTTC
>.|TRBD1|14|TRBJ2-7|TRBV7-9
CASSVEGDRAEQYF
TGTGCCAGCAGCGTGGAAGGGGACAGGGCCGAGCAGTACTTC
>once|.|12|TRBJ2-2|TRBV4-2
CASGGNTGELFF
TGTGCCAGCGGCGGGAACACCGGGGAGCTGTTTTTT
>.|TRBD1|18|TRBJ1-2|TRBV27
CASSPAGQGTLFLYGYTF
TGTGCCAGCAGCCCGGCGGGACAGGGGACCCTCTTCTTATATGGCTACACCTTC